What follows are 31 T cell receptor beta chains derived from one specimen sequenced in a study of blood T cell repertoires in COVID-19. Sequencing was performed with immunoSEQ multiplex PCR; in TCRdb, only in-frame clones are kept and a portion is missing. The sample lists about 75,000 clones, 85% to 90% seen once, with roughly a fifth in the top ten. Sequenced material: peripheral blood. These receptor sequences come from a human donor in a cohort sampled during active COVID-19.

The chain links TRBV9 to TRBJ2-7; possible D gene TRBD2, 6 bases. Trimming stripped 0 bases from V and 0 bases from J, with 13 bases between. CDR3 length: 16 amino acids. Germline V gene sequence: CDR1 SGDLS, CDR2 YYNGEE. CDR3 loop: CASSVGGLTGSYEQYF. The CDR3 bases are TGTGCCAGCAGCGTAGGGGGACTCACGGGCTCCTACGAGCAGTACTTC.

The chain combines TRBV6-1 with TRBJ2-4, with a weak D call TRBD2 (6 bases). CDR1 is MNHNS, CDR2 SASEGT, per germline. Trimming cost V 2 bases and J 2 bases, with 19 bases left between them. CDR3 length: 18 amino acids. Written as DNA, the CDR3 is TGTGCCAGCAGTGAACTTGCCGTCGGGAGTGGGACCAAAAACATTCAGTACTTC. It codes for CASSELAVGSGTKNIQYF.

V is TRBV5-1 and J is TRBJ2-3; 10 nucleotides match TRBD2. V shed 0 bases and J 4 bases; nucleotides not matched to a gene: 5. This CDR3 is 16 amino acids long. CDR1 and CDR2 (germline): SGHRS, YFSETQ. CDR3: CASSLVLAGVADTQYF. The CDR3 coding sequence is TGCGCCAGCAGCTTGGTTCTAGCGGGAGTTGCAGATACGCAGTATTTT.

The gene calls are TRBV30 and TRBJ2-7; 12 bases match TRBD2. Germline CDR1 reads GTSNPN; CDR2 reads SVGIG (reference sequence). This CDR3 spans 16 amino acids. V shed 3 bases, J shed 3 bases, and the junction held 9 bases outside the gene matches. CDR3 bases: TGTGCCTGGAGGAGCCCGGGACTAGCGGGCTACTACGAGCAGTACTTC. It encodes CAWRSPGLAGYYEQYF.

This clone appeared a few times. J is TRBJ1-1 and V is TRBV6-1; TRBD1 matches at 8 bases. V shed 3 bases and J 7 bases; nucleotides not matched to a gene: 10. This CDR3 has 15 amino acids. Germline CDR1 reads MNHNS; CDR2 reads SASEGT. The CDR3: CASSEGFTGGGEAFF. The CDR3 DNA reads as TGTGCCAGCAGTGAGGGTTTTACAGGGGGAGGTGAAGCTTTCTTT.

The rearrangement links TRBV6-2 or TRBV6-3 to TRBJ2-7; perhaps TRBD1 as D (5 bases). CDR3 size: 13 residues. Trimming took 3 bases from V and 7 from J, leaving 13 bases between them. Germline CDR1 reads MNHEY; CDR2 reads SVGEGT. In nucleotides, the CDR3 is TGTGCCAGCAGTTATAGCAGGGCGACGGAGCAGTACTTC. Amino acids: CASSYSRATEQYF.

The sample holds a few counts of this clone. This chain links TRBV6-1 with TRBJ1-5, with D tentatively TRBD1 (6 bases). The CDR3 extends over 18 amino acids. V gave up 2 bases and J gave up 1 base, with 18 bases separating them. Germline-derived CDR1 and CDR2 are MNHNS and SASEGT. Here the CDR3 reads CASSERGRTVPSNQPQHF. CDR3 nucleotide sequence: TGTGCCAGCAGTGAAAGGGGCCGGACAGTTCCGAGCAATCAGCCCCAGCATTTT.

The V call is TRBV9, the J call TRBJ1-4; perhaps TRBD1 as D (5 bases). Germline loops: CDR1 SGDLS, CDR2 YYNGEE. Trimming stripped 3 bases from V and 0 bases from J, with 9 bases between. This CDR3 region has 15 residues. The CDR3 sequence: CASSAGTATNEKLFF. The CDR3 DNA is TGTGCCAGCAGCGCCGGGACTGCAACTAATGAAAAACTGTTTTTT.

The chain recombines TRBV27 with TRBJ1-1; possibly TRBD1 for D (5 bases). Between the trimmed V and J ends, which lost 2 bases and 3 bases, there was a span of 10 bases. The CDR3 length is 14 residues. CDR1 and CDR2 from the germline V gene are MNHEY and SMNVEV (reference sequence). The CDR3 DNA follows: TGTGCCAGCAGTTTAGGCGACAGATACACTGAAGCTTTCTTT. Translation: CASSLGDRYTEAFF.

The genes are TRBV7-9 and TRBJ2-7, with 9 positions matching TRBD1. The CDR3 contains 15 residues. Germline V gene data show CDR1 as SEHNR and CDR2 as FQNEAQ (reference sequence). The V segment lost 5 bases and the J segment 6 bases; nucleotides outside the gene matches: 11. This CDR3 reads CASSPNRQGGVEQYF. DNA for the CDR3: TGTGCCAGCAGCCCTAACCGACAGGGGGGCGTCGAGCAGTACTTC.

This clone was seen just once. The chain recombines TRBV13 with TRBJ2-2; 10 bases align to TRBD1. CDR1 is PRHDT and CDR2 is FYEKMQ in the germline V gene (reference sequence). V was clipped by 5 bases and J by 4 bases; unmatched bases: 7. This CDR3 has 16 residues. The CDR3 DNA reads TGTGCCAGCAGCACCCGGGACAGGGGCGCCACCGGGGAGCTGTTTTTT. Translating gives CASSTRDRGATGELFF.

V gene TRBV4-3 combines with J gene TRBJ1-1; possibly TRBD1 for D (5 bases). The V end lost 1 base, the J end lost 0 bases, and 9 bases lay between the germline ends. CDR3 length equals 15 residues. Looked up from germline, CDR1 is LGHNA and CDR2 is YSLEER. The CDR3 spells CASSQGGSLNTEAFF. The CDR3 DNA reads as TGCGCCAGCAGCCAAGGGGGCAGCCTGAACACTGAAGCTTTCTTT.

There are a few counts of this clone. The V gene is TRBV19, the J gene TRBJ1-2; TRBD1 matches 7 bases. The germline V gene encodes CDR1 LNHDA and CDR2 SQIVND (reference sequence). CDR3 length: 13 residues. The V gene end was trimmed by 7 bases and the J gene end by 4 bases; junction bases not matched to a gene: 6. The CDR3 bases are TGTGCCAGTACCTCGACAGGGTTCTATGGCTACACCTTC. As protein: CASTSTGFYGYTF. Based on the CDR3 plus reference TRBV19 and TRBJ1-2, the full variable domain is DGGITQSPKYLFRKEGQNVTLSCEQNLNHDAMYWYRQDPGQGLRLIYYSQIVNDFQKGDIAEGYSVSREKKESFPLTVTSAQKNPTAFYLCASTSTGFYGYTFGSGTRLTVV.

This chain uses TRBV6-1 with TRBJ1-4, with 11 bases matching TRBD1. CDR3 length: 14 amino acids. V gave up 6 bases and J gave up 5 bases; unmatched junction bases: 2. Germline V gene data show CDR1 as MNHNS and CDR2 as SASEGT. Here the CDR3 reads CASRGQGANEKLFF. The CDR3 region has the DNA TGTGCCAGCAGAGGACAGGGGGCGAATGAAAAACTGTTTTTT.

V and J are TRBV5-1 and TRBJ2-3, with 7 bases identical to TRBD2. The CDR3 totals 17 residues. Per the germline V gene, CDR1 is SGHRS and CDR2 is YFSETQ. V lost 0 bases to trimming and J lost 2 bases; unmatched junction nucleotides: 9. CDR3 sequence (DNA): TGCGCCAGCAGCTTGGAACTCGCGGGAGAACACACAGATACGCAGTATTTT. Residues: CASSLELAGEHTDTQYF.

A remark on this clone: The junction and the germline gene differ at one end; a read error may be behind it. The J gene is TRBJ2-5, the V gene TRBV27; tentative D call: TRBD2 (5 bases). This CDR3 has 14 residues. Germline CDR1 MNHEY, CDR2 SMNVEV (reference sequence). The CDR3 is CAGSSELSEETQYF. The CDR3 DNA reads TGTGCCGGCAGCTCAGAGCTTAGCGAAGAGACCCAGTACTTC.

The chain employs TRBV2 and TRBJ1-5, with TRBD1 matching over 8 bases. This CDR3 has 15 amino acids. Germline V gene data show CDR1 as SNHLY and CDR2 as FYNNEI. The trim removed 4 bases at V and 3 bases at J, leaving 5 bases unmatched. In DNA form, the CDR3 reads TGTGCCAGCAGTGGGACAGGGTTAGACAATCAGCCCCAGCATTTT. Translating it yields CASSGTGLDNQPQHF.

V and J are TRBV3-1 (or the pseudogene TRBV3-2) and TRBJ1-1; maybe TRBD1 (6 bases). The V end lost 3 bases, the J end lost 9 bases, and 14 bases lay between the germline ends. The CDR3 length is 13 residues. Looked up from germline, CDR1 is LGHDT and CDR2 is YNNKEL (reference sequence). CDR3 coding DNA: TGTGCCAGCAGCCAGATCGGGCAGGGGAAAGCTTTCTTT. Amino acid sequence: CASSQIGQGKAFF.

A word on this clone: Other nucleotide sequences in the sample specify the same CDR3. The chain uses TRBV28 and TRBJ1-2; D might be TRBD1 (5 bases). The CDR3 runs to 14 residues. V dropped 2 bases and J dropped 4 bases, with 11 bases sitting between them. Germline loops: CDR1 MDHEN, CDR2 SYDVKM. CDR3 DNA sequence: TGTGCCAGCAGTTTAAGCAGGGATTCCTATGGCTACACCTTC. Translation: CASSLSRDSYGYTF.

The J gene is TRBJ2-2, the V gene TRBV7-2, with D perhaps matching TRBD1 (5 bases). The CDR3 extends over 15 amino acids. CDR1 and CDR2 from the germline V gene are SGHTA and FQGNSA. V dropped 4 bases and J dropped 2 bases, with 11 bases sitting between them. CDR3 DNA sequence: TGTGCCAGCAGCTCATCCAGGGTAAACACCGGGGAGCTGTTTTTT. Residues: CASSSSRVNTGELFF.

The CDR3 DNA reads as TGCGCCAGCAGCCAACTACCGGGACTAGGATTTGAGCAGTTCTTC. Protein: CASSQLPGLGFEQFF. The V call is TRBV4-1, the J call TRBJ2-1, with 8 bases fitting TRBD2. Germline V gene data show CDR1 as MGHRA and CDR2 as YSYEKL. Germline trimming cut 2 bases from V and 9 bases from J; bases unmatched to any gene: 9. This CDR3 is 15 amino acids long.

The V call is TRBV3-1 (or the pseudogene TRBV3-2), the J call TRBJ1-3; 7 positions match TRBD1. This CDR3 has 18 residues. J was trimmed by 4 bases and V by 1 base; bases with no gene match: 13. Germline V CDR1 and CDR2: LGHDT, YNNKEL (reference sequence). The CDR3 spells CASSQGIGPTGLGNTIYF. The CDR3 DNA sequence: TGTGCCAGCAGCCAAGGAATAGGACCGACAGGGCTCGGAAACACCATATATTTT.

The chain couples TRBV10-3 to TRBJ2-7, with a tentative D call TRBD2 (5 bases). Germline lookup yields CDR1 ENHRY and CDR2 SYGVKD. V dropped 6 bases and J dropped 5 bases, with 11 bases sitting between them. The CDR3 totals 12 residues. The CDR3 nucleotides are TGTGCCATCAGCGGGTCGAGGGACGAGCAGTACTTC. It is translated as CAISGSRDEQYF.

V is TRBV19 and J is TRBJ2-1; 7 bases fit TRBD2. The trim removed 1 base at V and 4 bases at J, leaving 4 bases unmatched. This CDR3 contains 15 residues. Germline CDR1 LNHDA, CDR2 SQIVND (reference sequence). The CDR3 spells CASSIGGREYNEQFF. Written as DNA, the CDR3 is TGTGCCAGTAGTATAGGCGGGAGAGAGTACAATGAGCAGTTCTTC. Supplemented by reference TRBV19 and TRBJ2-1, the full variable domain reads DGGITQSPKYLFRKEGQNVTLSCEQNLNHDAMYWYRQDPGQGLRLIYYSQIVNDFQKGDIAEGYSVSREKKESFPLTVTSAQKNPTAFYLCASSIGGREYNEQFFGPGTRLTVL.

This clone was seen only once. This sequence joins TRBV2 and TRBJ2-5, with D possibly being TRBD1 (5 bases). This CDR3 is 14 amino acids long. Germline CDR1 reads SNHLY; CDR2 reads FYNNEI. The germline V and J ends were trimmed by 0 bases and 5 bases, with 10 bases remaining between them. The CDR3 loop is CASSEAGVRETQYF. As DNA, the CDR3 is TGTGCCAGCAGTGAAGCAGGGGTGCGGGAGACCCAGTACTTC.

This clone was seen more than once but under ten times. The V call is TRBV18, the J call TRBJ2-7, with 9 bases lining up with TRBD1. The length of the CDR3 is 19 residues. The J segment lost 0 bases and the V segment lost 4 bases, leaving 16 bases of the junction unmatched. Germline loops: CDR1 KGHSH, CDR2 LQKENI. The CDR3 spells CASSHTGTGMTGSSYEQYF. In DNA, the CDR3 is TGTGCCAGCTCACACACCGGGACAGGGATGACCGGGAGCTCCTACGAGCAGTACTTC.

The rearrangement joins TRBV28 to TRBJ1-5; 9 bases are a match to TRBD1. CDR1 and CDR2 from the germline V gene are MDHEN and SYDVKM. With V trimmed by 6 bases and J by 7 bases, 7 bases remained unmatched. This CDR3 comprises 14 residues. Written as DNA, the CDR3 is TGTGCCAGCAGGCCGGGACAGGGTAGCCAGCCCCAGCATTTT. Amino acid sequence: CASRPGQGSQPQHF. The whole variable domain, filled in from reference TRBV28 and TRBJ1-5, reads DVKVTQSSRYLVKRTGEKVFLECVQDMDHENMFWYRQDPGLGLRLIYFSYDVKMKEKGDIPEGYSVSREKKERFSLILESASTNQTSMYLCASRPGQGSQPQHFGDGTRLSIL.

V usage is TRBV5-1 and J usage is TRBJ2-1; 11 bases are a match to TRBD2. The CDR3 totals 17 residues. Germline loops: CDR1 SGHRS, CDR2 YFSETQ. The ends lost 1 base at V and 7 bases at J; junction bases unmatched: 10. This CDR3 is CASSLFSGGASVNEQFF. CDR3 sequence (DNA): TGCGCCAGCAGCTTGTTTAGCGGGGGGGCCTCGGTGAATGAGCAGTTCTTC.

This clone was observed a single time. The rearrangement links TRBV6-5 to TRBJ2-1; the match to TRBD2 covers 7 bases. The CDR3 extends over 15 amino acids. With 7 bases clipped from V and 4 bases from J, the junction kept 10 bases outside the gene matches. The germline gives CDR1 MNHEY, CDR2 SVGAGI. The CDR3 loop reads CASTGGTLQYNEQFF. DNA for the CDR3: TGTGCCAGCACCGGGGGGACCCTGCAATACAATGAGCAGTTCTTC.

The chain joins TRBV5-1 to TRBJ2-7, with TRBD1 matching over 10 bases. Germline V gene sequence: CDR1 SGHRS, CDR2 YFSETQ. The CDR3 is 15 amino acids. The J segment lost 3 bases and the V segment lost 0 bases, leaving 3 bases of the junction unmatched. CDR3 nucleotides: TGCGCCAGCAGCTTGGACGGGACAGGGGACTACGAGCAGTACTTC. It is translated as CASSLDGTGDYEQYF. The full variable domain, completed using reference TRBV5-1 and TRBJ2-7, is KAGVTQTPRYLIKTRGQQVTLSCSPISGHRSVSWYQQTPGQGLQFLFEYFSETQRNKGNFPGRFSGRQFSNSRSEMNVSTLELGDSALYLCASSLDGTGDYEQYFGPGTRLTVT.

This chain uses TRBV4-1 with TRBJ2-3, with D perhaps TRBD1 (6 bases). This CDR3 is 16 amino acids long. V was clipped by 4 bases and J by 0 bases, with 14 bases between them. Germline CDR1 and CDR2: MGHRA and YSYEKL. CDR3 coding DNA: TGCGCCAGCAGCCCACTCCTGGGGGCTAGCACAGATACGCAGTATTTT. Translation: CASSPLLGASTDTQYF.